The clone carrying this T cell receptor beta chain appeared once. Authors' processing steps: Scientists estimated how many nucleated cells there were by amplifying reference gene primers. TCRdb's copy holds only in-frame clones and misses some; the assay was immunoSEQ multiplex PCR. Clone size and the V and J calls come from that table; the DNA yielded D and trimming. Of around 63,000 clones in the sample, roughly 85% are singletons; the top ten hold around 32%. The data originate from a study of blood T cell repertoires in COVID-19. In the study overall: Samples taken during acute and convalescent COVID-19 were collected in the United States, Italy and Spain. Nucleic acid was either cDNA or gDNA, and it came from T cells, B-cell-depleted T cells, or PBMCs.

V was cut by 3 bases and J by 2 bases, with 11 bases left in between. The CDR3 length is 14 residues. Germline assignment: CDR1 DFQATT and CDR2 SNEGSKA (reference sequence). This TCR derives from a human donor in a cohort sampled during active COVID-19. J is TRBJ2-1 and V is TRBV20-1; D is unclear. Sequencing input: peripheral blood. CDR3 in amino acids: CSASGLGTYNEQFF. In nucleotides, the CDR3 is TGCAGTGCTAGTGGTCTAGGAACCTACAATGAGCAGTTCTTC.